This is a list of T cell receptor beta chains from one sample in a study of immune aging and cytomegalovirus after organ transplant. A single record per CDR3 protein comes from TCRdb applying MiXCR to the single-cell sequencing reads. The repertoire holds tens of thousands of distinct CDR3 sequences, with more than 35% as singletons. No antigen has been assigned to these receptors. Sequenced here: CMV peptide-activated CD4+ and CD8+ T cells sorted from blood, sampled at five time points, pooled. All receptors derive from a female donor who had a heart transplant and CMV viremia. The CDR3 runs from the conserved cysteine through the conserved F or W. Fields, in order: J gene, D gene, clone size, V gene, CDR3 DNA, CDR3 protein. D genes are given only for firm matches. Size values are once, few and many counts, or a class for expanded clones, and some rows have none.

>TRBJ2-7|TRBD1|.|TRBV2
TGTGCCAGCAGTGTCCACAGGGGGGCCTCGTGGGAGCAGTACTTC
CASSVHRGASWEQYF
>TRBJ2-2|.|.|TRBV18
TGTGCTAGCACACATCCGGGCCAAACCTCTGCGGGCGAGGAGCTGTTTTTT
CASTHPGQTSAGEELFF
>TRBJ1-2|.|few|TRBV29-1
TGCAGCGCGGTCGGACTTCGCTATGGCTACACCTTC
CSAVGLRYGYTF
>TRBJ1-6|.|medium-sized|TRBV4-1
TGCGCCAGCAGCCAAGAGGGTCAGGGCGGACATTCACCCCTCCACTTT
CASSQEGQGGHSPLHF
>TRBJ1-2|TRBD1|few|TRBV7-2
TGTGCCAGCAGCCCCCGACAGGGAGCTAACTATGGCTACACCTTC
CASSPRQGANYGYTF
>TRBJ2-1|.|few|TRBV7-2
TGTGCCAGCAGAGACGGGCCAAACAATGAGCAGTTCTTC
CASRDGPNNEQFF
>TRBJ1-6|.|many|TRBV5-6
TGTGCCAGCAGCAGTTGGACCAGGATAAATTCACCCCTCCACTTT
CASSSWTRINSPLHF
>TRBJ2-7|.|few|TRBV11-2
TGTGCCAGCAGCTTAGGAGGGGCTAGTCTGAACGAGCAGTACTTC
CASSLGGASLNEQYF
>TRBJ2-3|TRBD2|.|TRBV6-5
TGTGCCAGCAGTTACGGAAGCGGGGGGGCCGGGAATACGCAGTATTTT
CASSYGSGGAGNTQYF
>TRBJ1-6|.|medium-sized|TRBV28
TGTGCCAGCCGGGCCGGATCTTACCCCCTCCACTTT
CASRAGSYPLHF
>TRBJ2-5|TRBD2|once|TRBV5-1
TGCGCCAGCAGCTTCGGACTAGCGGGAACGTTTTACCAAGAGACCCGGTACTTC
CASSFGLAGTFYQETRYF
>TRBJ2-1|TRBD1|medium-sized|TRBV28
TGTGCCAGCAGTTTGGACAGGGGGAATGAGCAGTTCTTC
CASSLDRGNEQFF
>TRBJ1-1|.|few|TRBV5-1
TGCGCCAGCGCTCGACTGGGATCTGAAGCTTTCTTT
CASARLGSEAFF
>TRBJ2-7|TRBD1|.|TRBV11-2
TGTGCCAGCAGCCCCATCAACAGGGGCCTTAGCTCCTACGAGCAGTACTTC
CASSPINRGLSSYEQYF
>TRBJ2-3|.|.|TRBV29-1
TGCAGCGTTGAGGGCTCTTACCAAGGGGATACGCAGTATTTT
CSVEGSYQGDTQYF
>TRBJ2-5|TRBD1|few|TRBV12-3/TRBV12-4
TGTGCCAGCAGTTGGACAGGGGGCGCGGAGACCCAGTACTTC
CASSWTGGAETQYF
>TRBJ2-1|TRBD2|few|TRBV18
TGTGCCAGCTCACCAGGAGTAGCGGGCTACAATGAGCAGTTCTTC
CASSPGVAGYNEQFF
>TRBJ1-4|TRBD1|.|TRBV6-6
TGTGCCAGCAGAGTTCAGAGGGGGCGTGAAAAACTGTTTTTT
CASRVQRGREKLFF
>TRBJ2-1|.|medium-sized|TRBV27
TGTGCCACCCACTTTTTGGGCGAACGATACAATGAGCAGTTCTTC
CATHFLGERYNEQFF
>TRBJ2-1|TRBD2|few|TRBV19
TGTGCCAGTAGCCCGGGACTAGCGGGACACAATGAGCAGTTCTTC
CASSPGLAGHNEQFF
>TRBJ2-7|.|.|TRBV20-1
TGCAGTGCTAGAGGGGGCAGGATGGAGGGGGGTGTAGGCGAGCAGTACTTC
CSARGGRMEGGVGEQYF
>TRBJ2-1|.|.|TRBV11-2
TGTGCCAGCAGCCCAACTACATACAATGAGCAGTTCTTC
CASSPTTYNEQFF
>TRBJ1-1|.|medium-sized|TRBV20-1
TGCAGTGCCGGTAGACCTGAAGCTTTCTTT
CSAGRPEAFF
>TRBJ2-4|.|.|TRBV20-1
TGCAGTGCTAGAGGGATAAGGATTGGGAACATTCAGTACTTC
CSARGIRIGNIQYF
>TRBJ1-1|.|medium-sized|TRBV29-1
TGCAGCGTTGAAAGGGATGACATGAACACTGAAGCTTTCTTT
CSVERDDMNTEAFF
>TRBJ1-1|TRBD1|.|TRBV29-1
TGCAGCGTAGTACCGGGACAGGAGAACACTGAAGCTTTCTTT
CSVVPGQENTEAFF
>TRBJ2-7|TRBD2|.|TRBV3-1
TGTGCCAGCAGCCAAAGGAGGAGACTAGCGGGAACCTACGAGCAGTACTTC
CASSQRRRLAGTYEQYF
>TRBJ1-1|.|medium-sized|TRBV6-1
TGTGCCAGCAGCCTCCCCTTGGTCCACGAAGCTTTCTTT
CASSLPLVHEAFF
>TRBJ2-6|.|few|TRBV4-2
TGTGCCAGCAGCGCAAGACGCGGGGCCAACGTCCTGACTTTC
CASSARRGANVLTF
>TRBJ2-3|TRBD2|medium-sized|TRBV20-1
TGCAGTGCTAGAGTTCTCACTAGCGGGGAGATCTCAGATACGCAGTATTTT
CSARVLTSGEISDTQYF
>TRBJ1-1|.|many|TRBV30
TGTGCCTGGAGTTTCACGGCGGGCACTGAAGCTTTCTTT
CAWSFTAGTEAFF
>TRBJ2-1|TRBD2|.|TRBV12-5
TGTGCTAGTGGTTTGAACCCGACTAGCGGGAAATGGGAAGTACATGAGCAGTTCTTC
CASGLNPTSGKWEVHEQFF
>TRBJ2-5|TRBD2|medium-sized|TRBV20-1
TGCACCCCGGACCCCGGCGGGAGGGAGACCCAGTACTTC
CTPDPGGRETQYF
>TRBJ1-3|.|many|TRBV4-2
TGTGCCAGCAGCCAAGGTCTGTCCATCTCTGGAAACACCATATATTTT
CASSQGLSISGNTIYF
>TRBJ1-6|.|few|TRBV6-5
TGTGCCAGCAGAATTGGGGCAATCCATAATTCACCCCTCCACTTT
CASRIGAIHNSPLHF
>TRBJ2-7|TRBD1|many|TRBV5-4
TGTGCCAGCAGCCGAAGACAGGGAACCTACGAGCAGTACTTC
CASSRRQGTYEQYF
>TRBJ1-1|.|few|TRBV12-3/TRBV12-4
TGTGCCAGCAGTTTACGGAGGGGCGATAACACTGAAGCTTTCTTT
CASSLRRGDNTEAFF
>TRBJ2-7|.|few|TRBV3-1
TGTGCCGGCAGCCAAGACCGCCACCCCTACGAGCAGTGCTTC
CAGSQDRHPYEQCF
>TRBJ1-5|.|once|TRBV24-1
TGTGCCACCAGTGATTTGCAGTGGGGCAGAAAGACAGTTCAGCCCCAGCATTTT
CATSDLQWGRKTVQPQHF
>TRBJ2-7|.|many|TRBV12-3/TRBV12-4
TGTGCCAGCAGAGACTCTTCTTTCGGAGGGCGGGACTCCTACGAGCAGTACTTC
CASRDSSFGGRDSYEQYF
>TRBJ1-1|TRBD1|.|TRBV30
TGTGCCAGGACTGGACAGGAGAACACTGAAGCTTTCTTT
CARTGQENTEAFF
>TRBJ2-1|TRBD2|many|TRBV6-1
TGTGCCAGCACCCTGGGACTAGCTGGGAATGAGCAGTTCTTC
CASTLGLAGNEQFF
>TRBJ1-1|.|.|TRBV29-1
TGCAGCGTTTATCTAACACCGGGGGACACTGAAGCTTTCTTT
CSVYLTPGDTEAFF
>TRBJ2-7|TRBD2|many|TRBV6-1
TGTGCCAGCAGTGTCCAGCTTAGCGGGAGTCTAAACGAGCAGTACTTC
CASSVQLSGSLNEQYF